The 28 T cell receptor beta chains presented below share a single source sample, sequenced in a study of T cells in Graves' hyperthyroidism and ophthalmopathy. TCR beta CDR3 regions were amplified from RNA transcripts. An initial round of RT-PCR targeting the TCR CDR3 relied on the HTBI primer set. TCRdb analysed the multiplex PCR reads with MiXCR anew, one entry per CDR3 protein. In the table there are 400,000 to 500,000 distinct CDR3 sequences, over 13% of which are singletons. The sample consisted of blood. The receptors shown here come from a woman between 18 and 30 years old with Graves' hyperthyroidism.

In the case of this clonotype: At one boundary the junction diverges from the germline segment, which might be a read error. The chain carries TRBV20-1 and TRBJ1-5; 7 bases are a match to TRBD1. The CDR3 sequence is 13 residues long. In germline, CDR1 is DFQATT, CDR2 SNEGSKA (reference sequence). CDR3: CSARDSSSQPQHF. In DNA, the CDR3 is TGCAGTGCACGGGACAGTAGCAGTCAGCCCCAGCATTTT.

The table lists this clonotype with a few counts. The V gene is TRBV5-1, the J gene TRBJ2-1, with TRBD2 matching over 7 bases. The germline V gene has CDR1 SGHRS and CDR2 YFSETQ. This CDR3 region has 18 residues. The V segment lost 4 bases and the J segment 0 bases; nucleotides outside the gene matches: 13. The CDR3 DNA reads as TGCGCCAGCAGCCCCTACGGGACTACAAGGAGCTCCTACAATGAGCAGTTCTTC. This encodes CASSPYGTTRSSYNEQFF.

Details on this clonotype: The germline gene is not matched at one end of the junction; a read error may be the cause. The V call is TRBV13, the J call TRBJ2-2; 7 positions match TRBD1. The CDR3 runs 16 residues. Germline values: CDR1 PRHDT, CDR2 FYEKMQ (reference sequence). The CDR3 loop reads CACSYFRRQGTGELFF. DNA of the CDR3: TGTGCCTGCAGCTATTTCAGGAGACAGGGCACCGGGGAGCTGTTTTTT. The full variable domain, its missing parts supplied by reference TRBV13 and TRBJ2-2, is AAGVIQSPRHLIKEKRETATLKCYPIPRHDTVYWYQQGPGQDPQFLISFYEKMQSDKGSIPDRFSAQQFSDYHSELNMSSLELGDSALYFCACSYFRRQGTGELFFGEGSRLTVL.

In this sample, this clonotype turned up many times. The chain employs TRBV7-3 and TRBJ2-1, with 14 bases identical to TRBD2. V shed 2 bases, J shed 8 bases, and the junction held 2 bases outside the gene matches. Germline V CDR1 and CDR2: SGHTA, FQGTGA. The CDR3 covers 15 residues. CDR3 in amino acids: CASSLGTSGRDEQFF. CDR3 in DNA: TGTGCCAGCAGCTTAGGGACTAGCGGGAGAGATGAGCAGTTCTTC.

There are many counts of this clonotype. This chain connects TRBV11-3 to TRBJ1-1, with D unclear. The V end was cut by 0 bases, the J end by 5 bases, with 16 bases between. Germline CDR1 is SGHNT and CDR2 is YENEEA. The CDR3 spans 16 residues. The CDR3 reads CASSLDYGVLGTEAFF. The CDR3 nucleotides read TGTGCCAGCAGCTTAGATTACGGGGTCTTAGGAACTGAAGCTTTCTTT.

This clonotype turned up a few times. This chain joins TRBV5-1 and TRBJ2-5, with 11 bases that match TRBD2. The V gene's germline CDR1 is SGHRS and CDR2 YFSETQ. V gave up 1 base and J gave up 0 bases; unmatched junction bases: 5. The CDR3 extends over 17 amino acids. Here the CDR3 reads CASSLMASGRNQETQYF. The CDR3 DNA sequence: TGCGCCAGCAGCTTGATGGCTAGCGGGAGGAACCAAGAGACCCAGTACTTC.

This clonotype was picked up many times. The chain joins TRBV20-1 to TRBJ2-3; D not certain. Trimming stripped 5 bases from V and 0 bases from J, with 15 bases between. This CDR3 is built from 15 residues. The germline V gene has CDR1 DFQATT and CDR2 SNEGSKA (reference sequence). CDR3 sequence reads: CSASPPTTSTDTQYF. CDR3 DNA sequence: TGCAGTGCTTCTCCCCCGACCACTAGCACAGATACGCAGTATTTT.

In this sample, this clonotype turned up a few times. At one boundary the junction diverges from the germline segment, which might be a read error. V and J are TRBV25-1 and TRBJ1-1; D is unresolved. From germline, CDR1 is MGHDK and CDR2 SYGVNS. This CDR3 spans 14 amino acids. In DNA, the CDR3 is TGTGCCAGCAGCTTTCGGGGAATGAACACTAAAGCTTTCTTT. Residues: CASSFRGMNTKAFF.

Ten or more counts support this clonotype. Written as DNA, the CDR3 is TGTGCCAGCACGAAGGGGTATAATTCACCCCTCCACTTT. This encodes CASTKGYNSPLHF. The chain employs TRBV2 and TRBJ1-6, with D possibly matching TRBD1 (5 bases). V gave up 7 bases and J gave up 4 bases, with 8 bases separating them. The length of the CDR3 is 13 residues. Germline CDR1 and CDR2: SNHLY and FYNNEI.

In its sample, this clonotype was seen many times. The chain employs TRBV11-2 and TRBJ2-5, with 8 nucleotides matching TRBD2. The CDR3 has 14 residues. Germline V gene data show CDR1 as SGHAT and CDR2 as FQNNGV. V lost 7 bases to trimming and J lost 1 base; unmatched junction nucleotides: 5. The CDR3, as DNA: TGTGCCAGCACCCCGGGAGGGAGCCAAGAGACCCAGTACTTC. Translation gives CASTPGGSQETQYF. Together with reference TRBV11-2 and TRBJ2-5, the CDR3 gives the full variable domain: EAGVAQSPRYKIIEKRQSVAFWCNPISGHATLYWYQQILGQGPKLLIQFQNNGVVDDSQLPKDRFSAERLKGVDSTLKIQPAKLEDSAVYLCASTPGGSQETQYFGPGTRLLVL.

The genes are TRBV19 and TRBJ2-1, with 7 bases aligning to TRBD2. Germline V gives CDR1 LNHDA, CDR2 SQIVND (reference sequence). V was clipped by 4 bases and J by 4 bases; unmatched bases: 4. This CDR3 contains 14 residues. CDR3 region: CASSRASGYNEQFF. For the CDR3, the DNA is TGTGCCAGTAGTAGGGCTAGCGGATACAATGAGCAGTTCTTC.

This clonotype came up many times. The V gene is TRBV11-2, the J gene TRBJ2-1; D remains unclear. Germline V lookup: CDR1 SGHAT, CDR2 FQNNGV. V was cut by 5 bases and J by 2 bases, with 13 bases left in between. The CDR3 contains 15 residues. DNA for the CDR3: TGTGCCAGCAGCCCGGCTACTTGGGCCTACAATGAGCAGTTCTTC. Amino acid sequence: CASSPATWAYNEQFF.

V usage is TRBV29-1 and J usage is TRBJ2-2; 11 nucleotides agree with TRBD1. The V segment lost 7 bases and the J segment 6 bases; nucleotides outside the gene matches: 7. CDR3 size: 14 residues. Germline loops: CDR1 SQVTM, CDR2 ANQGSEA. The CDR3 region has the DNA TGCAGCGCCCGGACAGGGGGCAGTCCCGGGGAGCTGTTTTTT. Translating it yields CSARTGGSPGELFF.

This clonotype was observed a few times. This rearrangement joins TRBV15 to TRBJ1-1; D gene unclear. Trimming stripped 4 bases from V and 1 base from J, with 13 bases between. Germline lookup yields CDR1 LNHNV and CDR2 YYDKDF (reference sequence). The CDR3 contains 15 residues. The CDR3 sequence is CATSTGLRENTEAFF. The CDR3, as DNA: TGTGCCACCAGCACAGGCCTGAGGGAGAACACTGAAGCTTTCTTT.

Points on this clonotype: A much larger clone differs from this one at a single base, so this may be a read error. This rearrangement joins TRBV3-1 to TRBJ2-1; no clear D. This CDR3 region has 15 residues. From germline, CDR1 is LGHDT and CDR2 YNNKEL (reference sequence). CDR3 coding DNA: TGTGCCAGCAGCCAAGAGGGCCGAGTCTACAATGATCAGTTCTTC. Translating it yields CASSQEGRVYNDQFF.

Many counts were recorded for this clonotype. The genes are TRBV28 and TRBJ1-1; D unresolved. Germline CDR1 MDHEN, CDR2 SYDVKM. The length of the CDR3 is 13 residues. With 5 bases removed from V and 5 bases from J, the gap between germline ends came to 12 bases. CDR3 amino acids: CASSPPEKTEAFF. CDR3 coding DNA: TGTGCCAGCAGTCCCCCAGAGAAGACTGAAGCTTTCTTT.

The chain employs TRBV5-1 and TRBJ1-3; perhaps TRBD1 as D (5 bases). This CDR3 region has 14 residues. V lost 5 bases to trimming and J lost 3 bases, with 12 bases between them. CDR1 is SGHRS and CDR2 is YFSETQ in the germline V gene. The CDR3 sequence is CASSPGGDGNTIYF. Written as DNA, the CDR3 is TGCGCCAGCAGTCCGGGGGGGGATGGAAACACCATATATTTT. Combining the CDR3 with reference TRBV5-1 and TRBJ1-3 gives the whole variable domain KAGVTQTPRYLIKTRGQQVTLSCSPISGHRSVSWYQQTPGQGLQFLFEYFSETQRNKGNFPGRFSGRQFSNSRSEMNVSTLELGDSALYLCASSPGGDGNTIYFGEGSWLTVV.

This clonotype was counted at least ten times. The rearrangement uses TRBV10-3 and TRBJ1-1, with TRBD1 matching 9 bases. This CDR3 contains 14 residues. Germline V lookup: CDR1 ENHRY, CDR2 SYGVKD. With 6 bases clipped from V and 1 base from J, the junction kept 3 bases outside the gene matches. In DNA form, the CDR3 reads TGTGCCATCAGAGGACAGGGGACGAACACTGAAGCTTTCTTT. The encoded protein is CAIRGQGTNTEAFF.

This clonotype appeared many times. The rearrangement joins TRBV12-3 or TRBV12-4 to TRBJ1-1; 11 positions agree with TRBD1. The CDR3 runs 15 residues. V shed 5 bases, J shed 5 bases, and the junction held 7 bases outside the gene matches. DNA for the CDR3: TGTGCCAGCAGTAGTAGGGACAGGGGGTGGACTGAAGCTTTCTTT. This codes for CASSSRDRGWTEAFF.

Ten or more counts support this clonotype. The chain combines TRBV24-1 with TRBJ2-1; 12 nucleotides line up with TRBD2. Germline lookup yields CDR1 KGHDR and CDR2 SFDVKD. The CDR3 covers 14 residues. With V trimmed by 7 bases and J by 7 bases, 4 bases remained unmatched. The CDR3 nucleotides are TGTGCCACCAGACCCGGACTAGCGGGAAATGAGCAGTTCTTC. Protein sequence: CATRPGLAGNEQFF.

This clonotype appeared once. J is TRBJ1-2 and V is TRBV9, with TRBD1 matching 9 bases. The ends lost 4 bases at V and 8 bases at J; junction bases unmatched: 18. CDR1 and CDR2 (germline): SGDLS, YYNGEE. The CDR3 has 17 residues. CDR3 sequence: CASSSPPRRTGGGGYTF. In DNA, the CDR3 is TGTGCCAGCAGCAGTCCCCCCCGACGAACAGGGGGCGGAGGCTACACCTTC.

The sample holds a few counts of this clonotype. A much larger clone differs from this one at a single base, so this may be a read error. The chain couples TRBV30 to TRBJ2-5; D gene uncertain. The CDR3 has 11 residues. Trimming cost V 1 base and J 1 base, with 1 base left between them. The germline V gene encodes CDR1 GTSNPN and CDR2 SVGIG (reference sequence). CDR3 sequence: CAWSGQETQYF. In DNA form, the CDR3 reads TGTGCCTGGAGTGGCCAAGAGACCCAGTACTTC.

The rearrangement links TRBV4-1 to TRBJ1-1, with D uncertain. The CDR3 sequence is 14 residues long. CDR1 and CDR2 (germline): MGHRA, YSYEKL. V was cut by 0 bases and J by 3 bases, with 8 bases left in between. The CDR3 protein is CASSQDRWDTEAFF. The DNA for the CDR3 is TGCGCCAGCAGCCAAGACAGGTGGGACACTGAAGCTTTCTTT.

This clonotype was counted at least ten times. The chain combines TRBV20-1 with TRBJ2-7; tentative D call: TRBD2 (5 bases). CDR1 and CDR2 (germline): DFQATT, SNEGSKA (reference sequence). This CDR3 spans 16 amino acids. V was cut by 1 base and J by 1 base, with 17 bases left in between. CDR3 protein: CSARAEAGRASYEQYF. Written as DNA, the CDR3 is TGCAGTGCTAGAGCGGAGGCCGGCAGAGCGTCCTACGAGCAGTACTTC.

This clonotype showed up many times. The chain links TRBV18 to TRBJ2-7; no clear D gene. In germline, CDR1 is KGHSH, CDR2 LQKENI. V dropped 5 bases and J dropped 0 bases, with 14 bases sitting between them. CDR3 length equals 15 residues. CDR3 loop: CASSEEDSGSYEQYF. The CDR3, as DNA: TGTGCCAGCTCAGAGGAAGACTCTGGCTCCTACGAGCAGTACTTC.

This clonotype was picked up a small number of times. This chain links TRBV6-1 with TRBJ1-1; a weak D match, TRBD1 (6 bases). The V and J ends lost 11 bases and 4 bases respectively, with 17 bases between them. Per germline, CDR1 MNHNS and CDR2 SASEGT. The CDR3 loop spans 13 amino acids. CDR3 nucleotide sequence: TGTGCCGCAGACCGGGGGGCGGGCACTGAAGCTTTCTTT. It yields the protein CAADRGAGTEAFF.

Only a few counts were recorded for this clonotype. This sequence joins TRBV6-5 and TRBJ2-7; the match to TRBD2 covers 8 bases. The CDR3 length is 14 residues. Germline values: CDR1 MNHEY, CDR2 SVGAGI. V trimming: 2 bases; J trimming: 4 bases; junction bases outside the gene matches: 4. CDR3 protein: CASSYGREGYEQYV. The CDR3 DNA follows: TGTGCCAGCAGTTACGGACGGGAGGGTTACGAGCAGTACGTC.

This clonotype has ten or more counts. The chain recombines TRBV6-1 with TRBJ1-5; D is undetermined. The CDR3 contains 17 residues. Trimming removed 0 bases from V and 3 bases from J, with 15 bases in between. Germline V CDR1 and CDR2: MNHNS, SASEGT. The CDR3 DNA follows: TGTGCCAGCAGTGAAGCGAGGTCTGATGGTCTCAATCAGCCCCAGCATTTT. Residues: CASSEARSDGLNQPQHF.